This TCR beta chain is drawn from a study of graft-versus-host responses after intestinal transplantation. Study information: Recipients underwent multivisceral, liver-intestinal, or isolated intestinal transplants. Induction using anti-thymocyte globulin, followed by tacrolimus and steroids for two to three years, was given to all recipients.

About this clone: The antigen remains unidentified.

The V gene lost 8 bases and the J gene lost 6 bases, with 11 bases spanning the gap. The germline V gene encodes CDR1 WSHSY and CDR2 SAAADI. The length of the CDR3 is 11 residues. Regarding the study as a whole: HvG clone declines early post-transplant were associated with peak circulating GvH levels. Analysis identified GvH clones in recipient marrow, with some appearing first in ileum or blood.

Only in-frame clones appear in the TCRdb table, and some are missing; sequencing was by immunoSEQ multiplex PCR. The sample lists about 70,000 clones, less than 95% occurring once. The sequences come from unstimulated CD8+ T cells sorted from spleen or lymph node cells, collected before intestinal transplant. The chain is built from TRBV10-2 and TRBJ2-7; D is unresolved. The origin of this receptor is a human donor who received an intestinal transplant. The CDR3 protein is CASRTASEQYF. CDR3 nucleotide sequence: TGCGCCAGCCGAACAGCCTCCGAGCAGTACTTC.